This T cell receptor beta chain is from a study of CD8+ T cells in alopecia areata. Study details: Treated patients received oral tofacitinib, 5 to 10 mg twice daily. Treatment with tofacitinib (6 to 18 months) was followed by 6 months off drug.

Following extraction, RNA underwent reverse transcription to cDNA, which served as the sequencing template. Produced via immunoSEQ multiplex PCR; TCRdb's table is partial and in-frame only. The data contain 150,000 to 200,000 clones, about half of them singletons. Described treatment: oral pan-JAK inhibitor, 5-10 mg twice daily. The source of this sequence is a human donor with alopecia areata. The sequenced sample was CD8+ T cells sorted from blood, obtained around week 54, from a patient treated with tofacitinib.

The CDR3 DNA reads as TGCGCCAGCACCCCCCCTTTGGGAAAGTTGGGACTTGATACGCAGTATTTT. This gives the protein CASTPPLGKLGLDTQYF. The chain links TRBV23-1 to TRBJ2-3; D is perhaps TRBD2 (6 bases). TRBV23-1 is classed as an ORF, of uncertain function. V was clipped by 7 bases and J by 6 bases, with 26 bases between them. The CDR3 has 17 residues.